Each of the 32 T cell receptor beta chains below was sequenced from the same sample in a study of blood T cell repertoires in COVID-19. TCRdb's table, derived via immunoSEQ multiplex PCR, lists solely in-frame clones and lacks some. This sample has around 50,000 clones, with 75% to 90% found just once. Sequencing was performed on peripheral blood. All receptors come from a man aged 70-80 years with acute or convalescent COVID-19.

The chain carries TRBV30 and TRBJ1-3; TRBD1 is a possible D gene (6 bases). The CDR3 consists of 14 residues. From germline, CDR1 is GTSNPN and CDR2 SVGIG (reference sequence). Trimming shortened V by 2 bases and J by 1 base, and 9 bases separated the two germline ends. The CDR3 here is CAWSPGTSGNTIYF. CDR3 DNA: TGTGCCTGGAGTCCCGGGACATCTGGAAACACCATATATTTT.

The chain carries TRBV2 and TRBJ2-1; TRBD2 aligns across 11 bases. Germline CDR1 is SNHLY and CDR2 is FYNNEI. The V gene end was trimmed by 6 bases and the J gene end by 1 base; junction bases not matched to a gene: 17. This CDR3 contains 20 residues. For the CDR3, the DNA is TGTGCCAGCAGCCGTCTGGGACTAGCGGCTCCTGGTAATTCCTACAATGAGCAGTTCTTC. Its protein is CASSRLGLAAPGNSYNEQFF.

This chain connects TRBV29-1 to TRBJ2-7, with D tentatively TRBD1 (6 bases). Germline CDR1 and CDR2: SQVTM and ANQGSEA. The CDR3 totals 14 residues. Trimming removed 7 bases from V and 2 bases from J, with 18 bases in between. CDR3 in amino acids: CSAPSQGAPYEQYF. CDR3 DNA sequence: TGCAGCGCCCCCTCACAGGGAGCACCCTACGAGCAGTACTTC.

The genes are TRBV7-2 and TRBJ1-2; TRBD1 matches 8 bases. The CDR3 is made up of 14 amino acids. Trimming at V came to 5 bases and at J to 2 bases, leaving 4 bases not matched to a gene. Germline loops: CDR1 SGHTA, CDR2 FQGNSA. The CDR3 loop reads CASSLRTGNYGYTF. For the CDR3, the DNA is TGTGCCAGCAGCCTCCGGACAGGGAACTATGGCTACACCTTC.

The chain combines TRBV28 with TRBJ1-2; TRBD1 is a possible D gene (5 bases). CDR1 is MDHEN, CDR2 SYDVKM, per germline. V lost 7 bases and J lost 4, with 19 bases in between. CDR3 size: 15 residues. As DNA, the CDR3 is TGTGCCAGCATCCCGAATCGACAGCCTTTCTATGGCTACACCTTC. As protein: CASIPNRQPFYGYTF.

The J gene is TRBJ2-3, the V gene TRBV5-6, with no clear D. The CDR3 is 13 residues long. The ends were cut back, 2 bases at V and 5 bases at J, with 9 bases in the middle. CDR1 and CDR2 (germline): SGHDT, YYEEEE. CDR3 DNA: TGTGCCAGCAGCTTTAGTTTATTAGATACGCAGTATTTT. Translating gives CASSFSLLDTQYF.

This rearrangement joins TRBV4-3 to TRBJ1-4; no reliable D call. Germline CDR1 LGHNA, CDR2 YSLEER. There are 14 residues in the CDR3. CDR3 amino acids: CAITGPRINEKLFF. Here the CDR3 DNA reads TGCGCGATTACCGGCCCGCGGATTAATGAAAAACTGTTTTTT.

The J gene is TRBJ2-2, the V gene TRBV30, with unresolved D. The V end was cut by 0 bases, the J end by 0 bases, with 14 bases between. The CDR3 contains 17 residues. Germline CDR1 reads GTSNPN; CDR2 reads SVGIG (reference sequence). The CDR3 is CAWSVSGLTTNTGELFF. In nucleotides, the CDR3 is TGTGCCTGGAGTGTCAGTGGGCTAACGACGAACACCGGGGAGCTGTTTTTT.

The V gene is TRBV24-1, the J gene TRBJ2-5; 10 nucleotides match TRBD2. Unmatched junction bases numbered 3, after V lost 4 bases and J lost 2 bases. The CDR3 runs 15 residues. Per the germline V gene, CDR1 is KGHDR and CDR2 is SFDVKD. The DNA of the CDR3 is TGTGCCACCAGTGACACTAGCGGGACTCAAGAGACCCAGTACTTC. Amino acid sequence: CATSDTSGTQETQYF.

J is TRBJ2-1 and V is TRBV19, with D maybe TRBD1 (6 bases). CDR1 LNHDA and CDR2 SQIVND come from the germline V gene (reference sequence). The V end was cut by 8 bases, the J end by 0 bases, with 11 bases between. The CDR3 covers 14 residues. Written as DNA, the CDR3 is TGTGCCAGTGCGGAGGACAGCTCCTACAATGAGCAGTTCTTC. As protein: CASAEDSSYNEQFF. Filled out from reference TRBV19 and TRBJ2-1, the complete variable domain reads DGGITQSPKYLFRKEGQNVTLSCEQNLNHDAMYWYRQDPGQGLRLIYYSQIVNDFQKGDIAEGYSVSREKKESFPLTVTSAQKNPTAFYLCASAEDSSYNEQFFGPGTRLTVL.

V usage is TRBV9 and J usage is TRBJ2-1, with a weak D call TRBD1 (6 bases). The CDR3 covers 15 residues. CDR1 is SGDLS, CDR2 YYNGEE, per germline. V was trimmed by 2 bases and J by 8 bases, leaving 17 bases between them. The DNA for the CDR3 is TGTGCCAGCAGCGTGGCCTCTACAGGGTTCGATGAGCAGTTCTTC. Encoded protein: CASSVASTGFDEQFF. Variable domain in full (rest from reference TRBV9 and TRBJ2-1): DSGVTQTPKHLITATGQRVTLRCSPRSGDLSVYWYQQSLDQGLQFLIQYYNGEERAKGNILERFSAQQFPDLHSELNLSSLELGDSALYFCASSVASTGFDEQFFGPGTRLTVL.

The chain recombines TRBV6-5 with TRBJ1-5, with 9 bases that match TRBD1. V trimming: 6 bases; J trimming: 7 bases; junction bases outside the gene matches: 7. The CDR3 is made up of 14 amino acids. Germline V gene sequence: CDR1 MNHEY, CDR2 SVGAGI. CDR3 sequence (DNA): TGTGCCAGCAGGCAAACAGGGGGCAGGCAGCCCCAGCATTTT. Its translation is CASRQTGGRQPQHF.

This chain connects TRBV9 to TRBJ1-3; 7 bases match TRBD1. This CDR3 comprises 16 residues. Per germline, CDR1 SGDLS and CDR2 YYNGEE. Losses at the gene ends were 4 bases for V and 4 bases for J; bases not matched to a gene: 11. CDR3 nucleotide sequence: TGTGCCAGCAGCCCCGGTGAGGGGGCGTTAGGAAACACCATATATTTT. Residues: CASSPGEGALGNTIYF.

The chain couples TRBV3-1 (or the pseudogene TRBV3-2) to TRBJ2-1; D gene ambiguous. With 0 bases removed from V and 9 bases from J, the gap between germline ends came to 9 bases. The CDR3 contains 13 residues. Germline V gives CDR1 LGHDT, CDR2 YNNKEL (reference sequence). CDR3 loop: CASSQDLYAEQFF. DNA of the CDR3: TGTGCCAGCAGCCAAGATCTATACGCTGAGCAGTTCTTC.

This clone was counted a single time. The genes are TRBV28 and TRBJ2-5, with 12 bases aligning to TRBD1. This CDR3 is built from 14 residues. Germline CDR1 is MDHEN and CDR2 is SYDVKM. V shed 5 bases and J 5 bases; nucleotides not matched to a gene: 3. The CDR3 coding sequence is TGTGCCAGCAGTGGGGACAGGGGGCAGGAGACCCAGTACTTC. It codes for CASSGDRGQETQYF.

This clone was detected only once. The chain has TRBV7-3 and TRBJ1-5; D unresolved. This CDR3 is built from 14 residues. Trimming took 1 base from V and 4 from J, leaving 8 bases between them. Per germline, CDR1 SGHTA and CDR2 FQGTGA. The CDR3 sequence: CASSLNGGNQPQHF. The CDR3, as DNA: TGTGCCAGCAGCTTAAATGGAGGAAATCAGCCCCAGCATTTT.

The table lists this clone with many counts. The rearrangement joins TRBV10-3 to TRBJ1-1; possibly TRBD1 for D (6 bases). Trimming cost V 8 bases and J 1 base, with 11 bases left between them. There are 13 residues in the CDR3. The germline gives CDR1 ENHRY, CDR2 SYGVKD. CDR3 sequence reads: CAIAHRENTEAFF. The CDR3 region has the DNA TGTGCCATCGCTCACAGGGAGAACACTGAAGCTTTCTTT.

The J gene is TRBJ1-4, the V gene TRBV5-5; a possible D gene is TRBD1 (5 bases). The CDR3 spans 14 residues. Looked up from germline, CDR1 is SGHKS and CDR2 is YYEKEE (reference sequence). V was shortened by 3 bases and J by 5 bases, with 11 bases between the two germline ends. The CDR3 nucleotides are TGTGCCAGCAGCTGGGGCTTGGTCAATGAAAAACTGTTTTTT. Protein: CASSWGLVNEKLFF. The variable domain in full, with the rest retrieved from reference TRBV5-5 and TRBJ1-4, is DAGVTQSPTHLIKTRGQQVTLRCSPISGHKSVSWYQQVLGQGPQFIFQYYEKEERGRGNFPDRFSARQFPNYSSELNVNALLLGDSALYLCASSWGLVNEKLFFGSGTQLSVL.

The chain is built from TRBV5-4 and TRBJ1-2; the D is unclear. The CDR3 extends over 12 amino acids. Trimming removed 5 bases at V and 7 bases at J, with 12 bases between. Germline V CDR1 and CDR2: SGHNT, YYREEE (reference sequence). CDR3 in DNA: TGTGCCAGCAGTCTTAATGGAGGTGGCTACACCTTC. Protein: CASSLNGGGYTF.

This clone was picked up one time. The V gene is TRBV11-2, the J gene TRBJ2-7; a weak D match, TRBD2 (5 bases). With 1 base removed from V and 3 bases from J, the gap between germline ends came to 13 bases. Germline assignment: CDR1 SGHAT and CDR2 FQNNGV. The CDR3 sequence is 15 residues long. Written as DNA, the CDR3 is TGTGCCAGCAGCTTAGCGGGGAGTCCTCGCTACGAGCAGTACTTC. Encoded protein: CASSLAGSPRYEQYF.

The chain carries TRBV6-2 or TRBV6-3 and TRBJ1-2, with no clear D. V was pared by 2 bases and J by 8 bases, with 12 bases between. CDR3 length: 13 amino acids. Per germline, CDR1 MNHEY and CDR2 SVGEGT. DNA of the CDR3: TGTGCCAGCAGTTACCCGGAGGGAACCGGCTACACCTTC. It translates to CASSYPEGTGYTF.

The chain employs TRBV7-3 and TRBJ2-1; D is uncertain. The V gene's germline CDR1 is SGHTA and CDR2 FQGTGA. V dropped 3 bases and J dropped 12 bases, with 21 bases sitting between them. The CDR3 loop spans 15 amino acids. In DNA, the CDR3 is TGTGCCAGCAGCTTCTTAAGCCTGCCGGGTTCGGGGCAGTTCTTC. Translating it yields CASSFLSLPGSGQFF.

This clone was recorded once. CDR3 protein: CASSPTGSGNTIYF. CDR3 nucleotides: TGTGCCAGCTCACCTACAGGGTCTGGAAACACCATATATTTT. The chain uses TRBV18 and TRBJ1-3; TRBD1 might be the D (6 bases). The germline V gene encodes CDR1 KGHSH and CDR2 LQKENI. Trimming cost V 3 bases and J 1 base, with 7 bases left between them. This CDR3 is 14 amino acids long.

This rearrangement joins TRBV7-2 to TRBJ2-6, with D possibly being TRBD1 (6 bases). The CDR3 consists of 15 residues. V gave up 5 bases and J gave up 2 bases, with 10 bases separating them. CDR1 and CDR2 from the germline V gene are SGHTA and FQGNSA. The CDR3 sequence is CASSTGFPGANVLTF. Here the CDR3 DNA reads TGTGCCAGCAGCACAGGGTTCCCTGGGGCCAACGTCCTGACTTTC.

The chain links TRBV3-1 (or the pseudogene TRBV3-2) to TRBJ1-2, with D hard to call. Germline CDR1 LGHDT, CDR2 YNNKEL (reference sequence). The CDR3 extends over 15 amino acids. V lost 0 bases and J lost 0, with 8 bases in between. The CDR3 is CASSQDPRANYGYTF. CDR3 in DNA: TGTGCCAGCAGCCAAGATCCGAGGGCTAACTATGGCTACACCTTC.

The V call is TRBV28, the J call TRBJ1-4, with 8 bases identical to TRBD1. V shed 6 bases, J shed 5 bases, and the junction held 11 bases outside the gene matches. The CDR3 covers 16 residues. The germline V gene has CDR1 MDHEN and CDR2 SYDVKM. This CDR3 reads CASSTPRTGINEKLFF. Here the CDR3 DNA reads TGTGCCAGCAGCACCCCCAGGACAGGGATAAATGAAAAACTGTTTTTT. Full variable domain (missing parts from reference TRBV28 and TRBJ1-4): DVKVTQSSRYLVKRTGEKVFLECVQDMDHENMFWYRQDPGLGLRLIYFSYDVKMKEKGDIPEGYSVSREKKERFSLILESASTNQTSMYLCASSTPRTGINEKLFFGSGTQLSVL.

The chain has TRBV7-3 and TRBJ2-1, with TRBD2 identical over 9 bases. Germline-derived CDR1 and CDR2 are SGHTA and FQGTGA. The CDR3 loop spans 16 amino acids. Trimming removed 5 bases from V and 0 bases from J; junction bases left unmatched: 5. The CDR3 region is CASSRGRGSSYNEQFF. DNA of the CDR3: TGTGCCAGCAGCCGCGGGAGGGGGAGCTCCTACAATGAGCAGTTCTTC.

The chain combines TRBV5-1 with TRBJ2-5, with 15 bases identical to TRBD2. Trimming at V came to 3 bases and at J to 1 base, leaving 7 bases not matched to a gene. Germline CDR1 and CDR2: SGHRS and YFSETQ. This CDR3 contains 18 residues. CDR3 protein: CASSWTGLAGGLQETQYF. The CDR3 nucleotides are TGCGCCAGCAGCTGGACGGGACTAGCGGGGGGACTCCAAGAGACCCAGTACTTC.

The V gene is TRBV25-1, the J gene TRBJ2-3; tentative D call: TRBD1 (6 bases). The ends were cut back, 3 bases at V and 1 base at J, with 11 bases in the middle. CDR3 size: 15 residues. Germline assignment: CDR1 MGHDK and CDR2 SYGVNS. CDR3: CASSDHRVGTDTQYF. The CDR3, as DNA: TGTGCCAGCAGTGATCACAGGGTGGGCACAGATACGCAGTATTTT.

J is TRBJ1-5 and V is TRBV10-3; 8 positions agree with TRBD1. The CDR3 contains 15 residues. The germline V gene has CDR1 ENHRY and CDR2 SYGVKD. Unmatched junction bases numbered 7, after V lost 2 bases and J lost 7 bases. The CDR3 protein is CAISEEDREHQPQHF. The DNA for the CDR3 is TGTGCCATCAGTGAGGAGGACAGGGAACACCAGCCCCAGCATTTT.

The chain carries TRBV28 and TRBJ2-3; a weak D match, TRBD1 (7 bases). V shed 9 bases and J shed 4 bases, with 11 bases lying between them. Germline V CDR1 and CDR2: MDHEN, SYDVKM. This CDR3 is built from 12 residues. CDR3 sequence (DNA): TGTGCCAGTCAGGGGGAGGCAGATACGCAGTATTTT. Translating it yields CASQGEADTQYF.

Relative to its sample, this clone is large. The CDR3: CATSTATYGYTF. CDR3 in DNA: TGTGCCACCTCGACAGCTACCTATGGCTACACCTTC. V gene TRBV27 combines with J gene TRBJ1-2; D may be TRBD1 (5 bases). Deletions cut 10 bases from V and 4 bases from J, with 13 bases between. The CDR3 extends over 12 amino acids. Germline V gene sequence: CDR1 MNHEY, CDR2 SMNVEV (reference sequence).